The 4 T cell receptor beta chains presented below share a single source sample, sequenced in a study of blood T cells in healthy people across ages. Combining a sample-barcoded 5' primer with a J-beta primer mix, a second PCR ran for 7 to 11 cycles. MiXCR, applied by TCRdb to the 5' RACE reads, yields one record per CDR3 protein. The sample includes hundreds of thousands of distinct CDR3 sequences, under 25% seen only once; the top ten take 3.6%. The sample consisted of blood. These receptors were obtained from a man aged 65 to 85 in good health.

This clonotype was picked up many times. This chain links TRBV5-1 with TRBJ2-5; D is possibly TRBD2 (5 bases). Germline values: CDR1 SGHRS, CDR2 YFSETQ. The length of the CDR3 is 15 residues. With 0 bases removed from V and 1 base from J, the gap between germline ends came to 10 bases. The CDR3, as DNA: TGCGCCAGCAGCTTGGCATCGGCGGGCCAAGAGACCCAGTACTTC. Translated: CASSLASAGQETQYF. Full variable domain (outside the CDR3, taken from reference TRBV5-1 and TRBJ2-5): KAGVTQTPRYLIKTRGQQVTLSCSPISGHRSVSWYQQTPGQGLQFLFEYFSETQRNKGNFPGRFSGRQFSNSRSEMNVSTLELGDSALYLCASSLASAGQETQYFGPGTRLLVL.

The genes are TRBV5-1 and TRBJ2-1; 12 bases align to TRBD2. The ends lost 6 bases at V and 2 bases at J; junction bases unmatched: 12. This CDR3 is built from 18 residues. CDR1 is SGHRS and CDR2 is YFSETQ in the germline V gene. The CDR3 DNA reads TGCGCCAGCACCCTTTTACTAGCGGGAGGTGTCACCTACAATGAGCAGTTCTTC. Its protein product is CASTLLLAGGVTYNEQFF.

This clonotype was recorded a few times. J is TRBJ2-1 and V is TRBV11-2; TRBD2 matches 16 bases. The junction had 13 bases not matched to a gene; V was cut back by 5 bases and J by 0 bases. The CDR3 consists of 21 residues. CDR1 and CDR2 from the germline V gene are SGHAT and FQNNGV. CDR3 sequence: CASSQPRRGLAGGSSYNEQFF. The CDR3 bases are TGTGCCAGCAGCCAACCTAGGAGGGGACTAGCGGGAGGGAGCTCCTACAATGAGCAGTTCTTC.

The chain uses TRBV10-3 and TRBJ2-5; D is undetermined. V dropped 2 bases and J dropped 4 bases, with 11 bases sitting between them. The length of the CDR3 is 14 residues. Germline V gives CDR1 ENHRY, CDR2 SYGVKD. Written as DNA, the CDR3 is TGTGCCATCAGTGAGAGTCAGGCGCGAGAGACCCAGTACTTC. It codes for CAISESQARETQYF.